This T cell receptor beta chain was captured in a study of T cell repertoires in cytomegalovirus infection. Turning to the study itself: Recently identified HLA-C-restricted CMV epitopes and well-studied HLA-B-restricted CMV epitopes were used by the study. Both a matching HLA type and CMV infection were indicated by public TCR beta signatures. Study observations and caveats: Totalled public TCR beta family frequency picked out people who carried CMV plus the relevant HLA. HLA-C-restricted, CMV-specific TCR beta clonotypes were dominant ex vivo.

TCRdb reprocessed the reads via MiXCR and lists one record per CDR3 protein. The top ten hold about an eighth of the sample, which has roughly 990,000 distinct CDR3 sequences, under 40% seen once. The germline CDR1 and CDR2 sequences are SGHVS and FNYEAQ. This CDR3 is 12 amino acids long. V dropped 8 bases and J dropped 4 bases, with 11 bases sitting between them. A word on this clonotype: Its antigen is currently unknown.

The input for sequencing was cultured CD8+ T cells from PBMCs, taken from culture after CMV antigen stimulation. This TCR was sampled from a human donor in good health (CMV status not recorded). Some clones in this sample may be carry-over from other donors' samples. The J gene is TRBJ1-2, the V gene TRBV7-6; D might be TRBD1 (5 bases). CDR3 nucleotides: TGTGCCAGCGGGACTTCGGCCTATGGCTACACCTTC. Its translation is CASGTSAYGYTF.